Shown below are 13 T cell receptor beta chains from a single sample sequenced in a study of blood T cell repertoires in COVID-19. The protocol was immunoSEQ multiplex PCR, while the TCRdb copy is restricted to in-frame clones and leaves out a portion. In the table there are about 65,000 clones, roughly four fifths of which are singletons. The sequenced sample consisted of peripheral blood. Every receptor here comes from a man aged 50-60 years with COVID-19, enrolled during active disease.

This chain connects TRBV27 to TRBJ2-3; 7 bases are a match to TRBD1. Trimming removed 4 bases from V and 0 bases from J; junction bases left unmatched: 4. The CDR3 length is 15 residues. Germline loops: CDR1 MNHEY, CDR2 SMNVEV (reference sequence). The CDR3 spells CASSWGQTSTDTQYF. The CDR3 bases are TGTGCCAGCAGTTGGGGACAGACTAGCACAGATACGCAGTATTTT.

The J gene is TRBJ1-3, the V gene TRBV5-1; D unresolved. The germline CDR1 and CDR2 sequences are SGHRS and YFSETQ. This CDR3 spans 14 amino acids. Deletions cut 0 bases from V and 4 bases from J, with 8 bases between. The CDR3 sequence is CASSLGGEGNTIYF. The CDR3 bases are TGCGCCAGCAGCTTGGGAGGTGAGGGAAACACCATATATTTT. The entire variable domain, with the rest obtained from reference TRBV5-1 and TRBJ1-3, is as follows: KAGVTQTPRYLIKTRGQQVTLSCSPISGHRSVSWYQQTPGQGLQFLFEYFSETQRNKGNFPGRFSGRQFSNSRSEMNVSTLELGDSALYLCASSLGGEGNTIYFGEGSWLTVV.

This chain connects TRBV30 to TRBJ2-3; 11 positions agree with TRBD2. The CDR3 is made up of 15 amino acids. V lost 2 bases and J lost 2; bases outside the gene matches: 3. Germline CDR1 and CDR2: GTSNPN and SVGIG (reference sequence). The CDR3 DNA reads TGTGCCTGGAGTCTAGCGGGGGGCCACACAGATACGCAGTATTTT. The encoded protein is CAWSLAGGHTDTQYF.

The V gene is TRBV6-6, the J gene TRBJ1-4; D is undetermined. V was trimmed by 6 bases and J by 0 bases, leaving 11 bases between them. The CDR3 runs 15 residues. Germline V gene sequence: CDR1 MNHNY, CDR2 SVGAGI (reference sequence). This CDR3 is CASRPPTATNEKLFF. DNA for the CDR3: TGTGCCAGCAGGCCGCCAACGGCAACTAATGAAAAACTGTTTTTT.

The chain recombines TRBV19 with TRBJ1-5; D is possibly TRBD1 (5 bases). Between the trimmed V and J ends, which lost 1 base and 5 bases, there was a span of 9 bases. The CDR3 contains 14 residues. Germline V CDR1 and CDR2: LNHDA, SQIVND (reference sequence). The CDR3 sequence: CASSIVGGDQPQHF. CDR3 nucleotide sequence: TGTGCCAGTAGTATAGTTGGAGGGGATCAGCCCCAGCATTTT. The full variable domain, its missing parts supplied by reference TRBV19 and TRBJ1-5, is DGGITQSPKYLFRKEGQNVTLSCEQNLNHDAMYWYRQDPGQGLRLIYYSQIVNDFQKGDIAEGYSVSREKKESFPLTVTSAQKNPTAFYLCASSIVGGDQPQHFGDGTRLSIL.

V is TRBV11-3 and J is TRBJ2-1; TRBD1 is a possible D gene (6 bases). The CDR3 runs to 12 residues. V lost 5 bases, J lost 9 bases, and 11 bases lay in between. Germline CDR1 reads SGHNT; CDR2 reads YENEEA. CDR3: CASSPRGGEQFF. The CDR3 nucleotides read TGTGCCAGCAGCCCCCGAGGGGGTGAGCAGTTCTTC.

V usage is TRBV27 and J usage is TRBJ2-2; 8 bases fit TRBD1. Germline CDR1 is MNHEY and CDR2 is SMNVEV (reference sequence). The CDR3 totals 15 residues. Trimming cost V 4 bases and J 6 bases; bases outside gene matches: 7. This chain's CDR3 is CASSSLDRDPGELFF. The CDR3 nucleotides are TGTGCCAGCAGTTCACTGGACAGGGATCCCGGGGAGCTGTTTTTT.

This rearrangement joins TRBV7-2 to TRBJ1-4; D gene unclear. V was pared by 4 bases and J by 4 bases, with 10 bases between. The CDR3 runs to 14 residues. Germline V gene data show CDR1 as SGHTA and CDR2 as FQGNSA. The CDR3: CASSSVSGNEKLFF. The CDR3 DNA reads as TGTGCCAGCAGCTCGGTCAGCGGTAATGAAAAACTGTTTTTT.

This clone was recorded a few times. The rearrangement uses TRBV28 and TRBJ2-4; possible D gene TRBD1, 6 bases. V gave up 1 base and J gave up 0 bases, with 10 bases separating them. Germline values: CDR1 MDHEN, CDR2 SYDVKM. The CDR3 totals 16 residues. The CDR3 DNA reads as TGTGCCAGCAGTTTATTTGGACAGAGAGCCAAAAACATTCAGTACTTC. This encodes CASSLFGQRAKNIQYF. Full variable domain (missing parts from reference TRBV28 and TRBJ2-4): DVKVTQSSRYLVKRTGEKVFLECVQDMDHENMFWYRQDPGLGLRLIYFSYDVKMKEKGDIPEGYSVSREKKERFSLILESASTNQTSMYLCASSLFGQRAKNIQYFGAGTRLSVL.

The count of this clone is one. J is TRBJ2-1 and V is TRBV6-2 or TRBV6-3, with 7 bases aligning to TRBD2. The germline gives CDR1 MNHEY, CDR2 SVGEGT. The CDR3 sequence is 15 residues long. J was trimmed by 3 bases and V by 5 bases; bases with no gene match: 7. The CDR3 sequence: CASSPTSGVYNEQFF. The CDR3 DNA reads as TGTGCCAGCAGTCCGACCAGCGGGGTCTACAATGAGCAGTTCTTC.

This clone showed up just once. V is TRBV30 and J is TRBJ2-2; 7 nucleotides agree with TRBD1. The CDR3 loop spans 14 amino acids. Germline V lookup: CDR1 GTSNPN, CDR2 SVGIG (reference sequence). V was pared by 6 bases and J by 6 bases, with 10 bases of the junction left unmatched. The CDR3 DNA is TGTGCCTGCTCTAACGGGACAGTATCCGGGGAGCTGTTTTTT. Protein: CACSNGTVSGELFF.

This clone appeared a single time. This chain joins TRBV18 and TRBJ1-2; D call uncertain. Trimming cost V 2 bases and J 8 bases, with 18 bases left between them. The CDR3 covers 15 residues. Germline assignment: CDR1 KGHSH and CDR2 LQKENI. CDR3 DNA: TGTGCCAGCTCACCAACGGGGATCACAGCCAACGGCTACACCTTC. This codes for CASSPTGITANGYTF.

A single count supports this clone. The rearrangement links TRBV24-1 to TRBJ2-5; weak D call: TRBD2 (7 bases). The CDR3 has 16 amino acids. The V and J ends lost 5 bases and 0 bases respectively, with 15 bases between them. Germline V gene lookup returns CDR1 KGHDR and CDR2 SFDVKD. CDR3 in DNA: TGTGCCACCAGTGCCCTTACAGGGAGGGACCAAGAGACCCAGTACTTC. The encoded protein is CATSALTGRDQETQYF.